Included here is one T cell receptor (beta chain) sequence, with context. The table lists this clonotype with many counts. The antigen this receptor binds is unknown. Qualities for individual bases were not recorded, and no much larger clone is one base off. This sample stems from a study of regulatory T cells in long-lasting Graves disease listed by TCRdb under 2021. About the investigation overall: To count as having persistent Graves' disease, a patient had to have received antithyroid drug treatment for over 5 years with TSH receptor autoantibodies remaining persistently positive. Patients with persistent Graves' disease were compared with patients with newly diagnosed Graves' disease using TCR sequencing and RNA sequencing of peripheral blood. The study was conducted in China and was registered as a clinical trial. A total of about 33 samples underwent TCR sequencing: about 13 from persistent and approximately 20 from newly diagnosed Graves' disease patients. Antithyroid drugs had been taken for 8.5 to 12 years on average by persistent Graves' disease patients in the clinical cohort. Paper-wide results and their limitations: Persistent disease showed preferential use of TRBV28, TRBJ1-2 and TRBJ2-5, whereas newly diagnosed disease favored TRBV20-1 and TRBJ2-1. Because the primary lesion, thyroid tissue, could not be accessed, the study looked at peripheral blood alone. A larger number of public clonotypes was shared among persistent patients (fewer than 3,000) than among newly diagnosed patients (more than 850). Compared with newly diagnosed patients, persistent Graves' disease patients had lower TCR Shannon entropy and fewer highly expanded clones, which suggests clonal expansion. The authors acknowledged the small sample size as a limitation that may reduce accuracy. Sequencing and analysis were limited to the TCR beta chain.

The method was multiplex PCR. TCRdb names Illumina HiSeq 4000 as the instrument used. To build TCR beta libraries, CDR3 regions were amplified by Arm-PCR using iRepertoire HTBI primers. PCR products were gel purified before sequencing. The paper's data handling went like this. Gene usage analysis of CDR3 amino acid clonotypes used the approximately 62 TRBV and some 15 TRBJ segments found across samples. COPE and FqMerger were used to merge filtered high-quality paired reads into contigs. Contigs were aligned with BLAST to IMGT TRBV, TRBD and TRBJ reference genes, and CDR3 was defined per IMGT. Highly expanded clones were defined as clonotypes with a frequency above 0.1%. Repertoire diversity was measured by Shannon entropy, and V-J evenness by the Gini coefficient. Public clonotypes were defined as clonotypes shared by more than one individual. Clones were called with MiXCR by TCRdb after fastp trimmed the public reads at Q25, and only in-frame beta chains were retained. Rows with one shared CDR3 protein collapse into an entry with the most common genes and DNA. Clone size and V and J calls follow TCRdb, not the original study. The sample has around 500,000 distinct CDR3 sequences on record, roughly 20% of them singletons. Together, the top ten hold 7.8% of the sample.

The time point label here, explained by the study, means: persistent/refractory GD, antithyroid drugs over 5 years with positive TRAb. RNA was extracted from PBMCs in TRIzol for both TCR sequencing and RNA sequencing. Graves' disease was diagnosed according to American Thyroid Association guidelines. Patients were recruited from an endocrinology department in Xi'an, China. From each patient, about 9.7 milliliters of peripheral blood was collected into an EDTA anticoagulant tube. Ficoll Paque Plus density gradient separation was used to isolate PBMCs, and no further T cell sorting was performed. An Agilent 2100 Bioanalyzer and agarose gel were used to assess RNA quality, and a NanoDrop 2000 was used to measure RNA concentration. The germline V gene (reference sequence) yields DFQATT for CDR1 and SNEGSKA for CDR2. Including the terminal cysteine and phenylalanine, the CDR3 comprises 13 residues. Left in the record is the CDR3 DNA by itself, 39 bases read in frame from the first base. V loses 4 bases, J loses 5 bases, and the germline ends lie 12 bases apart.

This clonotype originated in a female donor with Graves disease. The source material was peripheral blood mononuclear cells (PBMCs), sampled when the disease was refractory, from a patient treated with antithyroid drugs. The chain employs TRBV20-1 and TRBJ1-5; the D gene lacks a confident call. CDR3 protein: CSANGRGHQPQHF. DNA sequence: TGCAGTGCTAACGGACGAGGGCATCAGCCCCAGCATTTT.